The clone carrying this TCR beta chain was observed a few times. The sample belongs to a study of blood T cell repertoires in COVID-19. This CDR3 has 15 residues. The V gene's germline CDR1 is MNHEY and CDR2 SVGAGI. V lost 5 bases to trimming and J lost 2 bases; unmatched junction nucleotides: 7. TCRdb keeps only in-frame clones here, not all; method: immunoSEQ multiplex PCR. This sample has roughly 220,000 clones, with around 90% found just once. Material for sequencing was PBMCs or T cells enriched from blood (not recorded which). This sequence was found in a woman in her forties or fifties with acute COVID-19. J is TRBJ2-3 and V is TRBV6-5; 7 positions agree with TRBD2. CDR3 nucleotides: TGTGCCAGCAGTCCACTGACTAGCAACACAGATACGCAGTATTTT. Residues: CASSPLTSNTDTQYF.